These 32 T cell receptor beta chains were sequenced from one sample in a study of cytomegalovirus exposure and HLA in healthy donors. Primers included in the PCR were 60 Vbeta and 13 Jbeta primers. Libraries were prepared by immunoSEQ multiplex PCR; TCRdb keeps only in-frame clonotypes and omits some of them. The data contain 150,000 or so clones, 60% to 80% of them singletons. What was sequenced was PBMCs. These receptors came from a male donor in good health and CMV-seronegative.

The chain is built from TRBV7-8 and TRBJ2-1, with D tentatively TRBD2 (6 bases). Looked up from germline, CDR1 is SGHVS and CDR2 is FQNEAQ. The CDR3 loop spans 14 amino acids. Trimming took 5 bases from V and 4 from J, leaving 12 bases between them. The CDR3 DNA follows: TGTGCCAGCAGCCGACTAGTTTCGTACAATGAGCAGTTCTTC. Its translation: CASSRLVSYNEQFF.

The J gene is TRBJ2-2, the V gene TRBV9, with D possibly TRBD1 on 5 matching bases. The germline gives CDR1 SGDLS, CDR2 YYNGEE. Trimming cost V 3 bases and J 1 base, with 7 bases left between them. CDR3 length equals 14 residues. The CDR3 bases are TGTGCCAGCAGCGCAGACAGGAACACCGGGGAGCTGTTTTTT. As protein: CASSADRNTGELFF.

This clone was found a few times. J is TRBJ2-1 and V is TRBV15, with D tentatively TRBD2 (6 bases). V lost 4 bases to trimming and J lost 7 bases, with 14 bases between them. The CDR3 contains 14 residues. Germline V lookup: CDR1 LNHNV, CDR2 YYDKDF (reference sequence). DNA for the CDR3: TGTGCCACCAGCACCTTAGGGGCGGGAAATGAGCAGTTCTTC. This sequence encodes CATSTLGAGNEQFF.

This rearrangement joins TRBV2 to TRBJ1-2, with D maybe TRBD1 (5 bases). This CDR3 spans 14 amino acids. V lost 3 bases, J lost 3 bases, and 11 bases lay in between. Germline lookup yields CDR1 SNHLY and CDR2 FYNNEI. The CDR3, as DNA: TGTGCCAGCAGTGAGGAGGGGACCTACTATGGCTACACCTTC. Amino acids: CASSEEGTYYGYTF.

V and J are TRBV9 and TRBJ2-3; TRBD2 matches 7 bases. Trimming cost V 0 bases and J 2 bases; bases outside gene matches: 6. The CDR3 is 16 residues long. Per germline, CDR1 SGDLS and CDR2 YYNGEE. The CDR3 DNA reads as TGTGCCAGCAGCGTAGGTCGGGGGACTAACACAGATACGCAGTATTTT. Translated, it gives CASSVGRGTNTDTQYF.

For this clone: Distinct nucleotide sequences in the sample also encode this CDR3. The chain has TRBV28 and TRBJ1-1, with TRBD1 as a possible D gene (6 bases). The germline V gene has CDR1 MDHEN and CDR2 SYDVKM. V was clipped by 3 bases and J by 1 base, with 18 bases between them. This CDR3 contains 17 residues. The CDR3 coding sequence is TGTGCCAGCAGTTTGGCCAAGTACAGGGCCCGGAACACTGAAGCTTTCTTT. It codes for CASSLAKYRARNTEAFF.

Here the CDR3 reads CASSPSDRGTYGYTF. The CDR3 DNA is TGTGCCAGCTCACCATCGGACAGGGGGACCTATGGCTACACCTTC. This rearrangement joins TRBV18 to TRBJ1-2, with 10 bases that match TRBD1. Germline CDR1 and CDR2: KGHSH and LQKENI. V shed 2 bases, J shed 4 bases, and the junction held 4 bases outside the gene matches. This CDR3 is built from 15 residues.

The chain couples TRBV5-1 to TRBJ2-1; D is uncertain. This CDR3 contains 15 residues. Germline V CDR1 and CDR2: SGHRS, YFSETQ. Trimming removed 0 bases from V and 0 bases from J, with 7 bases in between. CDR3 sequence: CASSLVTGSYNEQFF. CDR3 nucleotide sequence: TGCGCCAGCAGCTTGGTCACGGGCTCCTACAATGAGCAGTTCTTC.

This clone was seen only once. This rearrangement joins TRBV4-3 to TRBJ1-2, with 7 bases fitting TRBD1. The CDR3 length is 15 residues. Germline V gene lookup returns CDR1 LGHNA and CDR2 YSLEER. Losses at the gene ends were 0 bases for V and 7 bases for J; bases not matched to a gene: 8. CDR3 region: CASSQDMKGAGGYTF. The CDR3 nucleotides read TGCGCCAGCAGCCAAGATATGAAGGGGGCAGGTGGCTACACCTTC.

This chain uses TRBV27 with TRBJ2-1; 7 positions match TRBD2. From germline, CDR1 is MNHEY and CDR2 SMNVEV (reference sequence). V was pared by 2 bases and J by 2 bases, with 3 bases of the junction left unmatched. This CDR3 has 15 residues. DNA of the CDR3: TGTGCCAGCAGTTTAGGCCTAGCGGCCTACAATGAGCAGTTCTTC. It encodes CASSLGLAAYNEQFF.

This chain uses TRBV19 with TRBJ1-1, with D unresolved. Trimming left V 1 base short and J 5 bases short, with 8 bases between. Germline V gene sequence: CDR1 LNHDA, CDR2 SQIVND (reference sequence). This CDR3 comprises 13 residues. The CDR3, as DNA: TGTGCCAGTAGTATAGCTTCGGGAACTGAAGCTTTCTTT. Protein: CASSIASGTEAFF.

This clone was found once. V gene TRBV6-4 combines with J gene TRBJ1-5, with 9 bases lining up with TRBD1. The CDR3 spans 19 residues. Germline CDR1 MRHNA, CDR2 SNTAGT. Trimming cost V 2 bases and J 0 bases; bases outside gene matches: 11. The CDR3: CASSDGDREGVYSNQPQHF. DNA of the CDR3: TGTGCCAGCAGTGACGGGGACAGGGAAGGGGTTTATAGCAATCAGCCCCAGCATTTT.

The chain uses TRBV6-5 and TRBJ1-1; TRBD1 matches at 8 bases. The CDR3 spans 14 residues. Germline values: CDR1 MNHEY, CDR2 SVGAGI. J lost 7 bases, V lost 6 bases, and 10 bases had no gene match. Here the CDR3 reads CASSRTGSLHEAFF. CDR3 nucleotide sequence: TGTGCCAGCAGCCGGACAGGGTCCCTCCATGAAGCTTTCTTT.

This clone was detected only a few times. The rearrangement uses TRBV5-1 and TRBJ2-1, with TRBD2 matching over 8 bases. The CDR3 covers 13 residues. V gave up 4 bases and J gave up 7 bases; unmatched junction bases: 4. From germline, CDR1 is SGHRS and CDR2 YFSETQ. DNA of the CDR3: TGCGCCAGCAGCCCGGGGGGGCCGAATGAGCAGTTCTTC. This translates into CASSPGGPNEQFF. The full variable domain, rest sourced from reference TRBV5-1 and TRBJ2-1, is KAGVTQTPRYLIKTRGQQVTLSCSPISGHRSVSWYQQTPGQGLQFLFEYFSETQRNKGNFPGRFSGRQFSNSRSEMNVSTLELGDSALYLCASSPGGPNEQFFGPGTRLTVL.

The V gene is TRBV11-3, the J gene TRBJ2-1; possibly TRBD1 for D (5 bases). This CDR3 is built from 15 residues. Per germline, CDR1 SGHNT and CDR2 YENEEA. The ends were cut back, 0 bases at V and 6 bases at J, with 12 bases in the middle. The chain's CDR3 is CASSLESAGLNEQFF. DNA of the CDR3: TGTGCCAGCAGCTTAGAGTCGGCAGGGCTCAATGAGCAGTTCTTC.

The CDR3 bases are TGTGCCAGCAGTTCCAGCGGGGGTATGACCGGGGAGCTGTTTTTT. Translation gives CASSSSGGMTGELFF. V and J are TRBV2 and TRBJ2-2; 8 bases map to TRBD2. The CDR3 length is 15 residues. The germline V gene has CDR1 SNHLY and CDR2 FYNNEI. V was pared by 5 bases and J by 5 bases, with 7 bases of the junction left unmatched.

CDR3 DNA sequence: TGTGCCAGCAGTGGCACAGGGACTGGAAACACCATATATTTT. Amino acid sequence: CASSGTGTGNTIYF. J is TRBJ1-3 and V is TRBV6-5; D is perhaps TRBD1 (6 bases). Trimming cost V 5 bases and J 2 bases, with 10 bases left between them. CDR1 and CDR2 (germline): MNHEY, SVGAGI. There are 14 residues in the CDR3.

The chain carries TRBV15 and TRBJ1-1; 10 bases are shared with TRBD1. Trimming cost V 2 bases and J 5 bases; bases outside gene matches: 2. The germline CDR1 and CDR2 sequences are LNHNV and YYDKDF (reference sequence). The CDR3 loop spans 14 amino acids. The CDR3 loop is CATSRLGQGTEAFF. CDR3 DNA sequence: TGTGCCACCAGCAGATTGGGACAGGGGACTGAAGCTTTCTTT.

The V gene is TRBV10-3, the J gene TRBJ1-3, with D hard to call. The CDR3 runs 16 residues. With 4 bases removed from V and 0 bases from J, the gap between germline ends came to 13 bases. The germline V gene encodes CDR1 ENHRY and CDR2 SYGVKD. CDR3 in amino acids: CAISAGMEHSGNTIYF. DNA of the CDR3: TGTGCCATCAGTGCCGGCATGGAGCACTCTGGAAACACCATATATTTT.

The J gene is TRBJ1-6, the V gene TRBV6-5, with D possibly TRBD1 on 6 matching bases. This CDR3 spans 15 amino acids. From germline, CDR1 is MNHEY and CDR2 SVGAGI. Trimming left V 5 bases short and J 8 bases short, with 16 bases between. Written as DNA, the CDR3 is TGTGCCAGCAGTAAACCACAGGGAAAGGATTCACCCCTCCACTTT. Its translation: CASSKPQGKDSPLHF.

The rearrangement links TRBV4-3 to TRBJ2-1, with 12 nucleotides matching TRBD2. V was pared by 0 bases and J by 5 bases, with 8 bases of the junction left unmatched. CDR1 is LGHNA and CDR2 is YSLEER in the germline V gene. CDR3 length: 18 amino acids. CDR3 residues: CASSQDPPWTSGDNEQFF. In nucleotides, the CDR3 is TGCGCCAGCAGCCAAGATCCCCCATGGACTAGCGGGGACAATGAGCAGTTCTTC.

The rearrangement uses TRBV4-3 and TRBJ2-1, with TRBD2 matching 15 bases. J lost 3 bases, V lost 4 bases, and 1 base had no gene match. The V gene's germline CDR1 is LGHNA and CDR2 YSLEER. The CDR3 has 16 amino acids. CDR3 sequence reads: CASSLGLAGGYNEQFF. The CDR3 DNA follows: TGCGCCAGCAGCCTGGGACTAGCGGGGGGCTACAATGAGCAGTTCTTC.

The chain employs TRBV6-6 and TRBJ1-1, with D possibly matching TRBD1 (6 bases). CDR1 and CDR2 (germline): MNHNY, SVGAGI (reference sequence). This CDR3 has 14 residues. Trimming cost V 10 bases and J 0 bases, with 15 bases left between them. The CDR3 DNA reads as TGTGCCACGCAAACAGGGTCCTTGAACACTGAAGCTTTCTTT. Translating gives CATQTGSLNTEAFF.

This chain joins TRBV6-5 and TRBJ1-2; possible D gene TRBD1, 6 bases. From germline, CDR1 is MNHEY and CDR2 SVGAGI. The CDR3 consists of 12 residues. The V gene lost 7 bases and the J gene lost 8 bases, with 14 bases spanning the gap. The CDR3 sequence: CASTLGAEGYTF. DNA for the CDR3: TGTGCCAGCACCTTGGGGGCGGAAGGCTACACCTTC.

On this clone itself: In the same sample, other DNA sequences code for this CDR3. The CDR3 DNA is TGTGCCAGCAGCTTGGAGGGACAGGGATGGTACGAGCAGTACTTC. This codes for CASSLEGQGWYEQYF. The rearrangement joins TRBV5-5 to TRBJ2-7, with 9 bases identical to TRBD1. Germline V CDR1 and CDR2: SGHKS, YYEKEE (reference sequence). The ends lost 0 bases at V and 4 bases at J; junction bases unmatched: 5. The CDR3 is made up of 15 amino acids.

The chain recombines TRBV6-1 with TRBJ1-1; possibly TRBD1 for D (6 bases). With 2 bases removed from V and 0 bases from J, the gap between germline ends came to 10 bases. The CDR3 has 15 residues. Germline V CDR1 and CDR2: MNHNS, SASEGT. The CDR3 DNA reads as TGTGCCAGCAGTGAACAGGGGTACATGAACACTGAAGCTTTCTTT. Its translation: CASSEQGYMNTEAFF.

The V call is TRBV30, the J call TRBJ2-5; D perhaps matches TRBD2 (6 bases). With 0 bases removed from V and 9 bases from J, the gap between germline ends came to 17 bases. This CDR3 has 14 amino acids. From germline, CDR1 is GTSNPN and CDR2 SVGIG (reference sequence). The CDR3 loop is CAWSVQEGAGPQYF. CDR3 in DNA: TGTGCCTGGAGTGTACAAGAGGGCGCGGGGCCCCAGTACTTC. The full variable domain, completed using reference TRBV30 and TRBJ2-5, is SQTIHQWPATLVQPVGSPLSLECTVEGTSNPNLYWYRQAAGRGLQLLFYSVGIGQISSEVPQNLSASRPQDRQFILSSKKLLLSDSGFYLCAWSVQEGAGPQYFGPGTRLLVL.

The chain couples TRBV7-9 to TRBJ1-6; D remains ambiguous. This CDR3 is built from 14 residues. Germline V lookup: CDR1 SEHNR, CDR2 FQNEAQ (reference sequence). V shed 5 bases and J shed 11 bases, with 16 bases lying between them. Here the CDR3 reads CASSPLPGLPPLHF. CDR3 nucleotides: TGTGCCAGCAGCCCCCTCCCAGGTCTGCCACCCCTCCACTTT. Based on the CDR3 plus reference TRBV7-9 and TRBJ1-6, the full variable domain is DTGVSQNPRHKITKRGQNVTFRCDPISEHNRLYWYRQTLGQGPEFLTYFQNEAQLEKSRLLSDRFSAERPKGSFSTLEIQRTEQGDSAMYLCASSPLPGLPPLHFGNGTRLTVT.

The J gene is TRBJ2-5, the V gene TRBV7-2; D perhaps matches TRBD1 (5 bases). The germline V gene has CDR1 SGHTA and CDR2 FQGNSA. V was clipped by 4 bases and J by 5 bases, with 11 bases between them. The CDR3 consists of 13 residues. CDR3 loop: CASSSRGAETQYF. For the CDR3, the DNA is TGTGCCAGCAGCTCACGTGGGGCGGAGACCCAGTACTTC.

The V call is TRBV13, the J call TRBJ1-4; D unclear. Trimming removed 5 bases at V and 8 bases at J, with 12 bases between. This CDR3 contains 13 residues. CDR1 and CDR2 from the germline V gene are PRHDT and FYEKMQ (reference sequence). The CDR3 nucleotides are TGTGCCAGCAGCCCCTCGGGTGGGGAAAAACTGTTTTTT. It encodes CASSPSGGEKLFF.

This chain uses TRBV15 with TRBJ1-2; 9 bases are a match to TRBD1. This CDR3 contains 15 residues. Germline values: CDR1 LNHNV, CDR2 YYDKDF (reference sequence). V trimming: 0 bases; J trimming: 6 bases; junction bases outside the gene matches: 5. CDR3 loop: CATSRDRDRAHGYTF. CDR3 nucleotides: TGTGCCACCAGCAGAGATAGGGACAGGGCCCATGGCTACACCTTC.

The chain couples TRBV7-2 to TRBJ2-5; 13 bases align to TRBD2. TRBJ2-7 matches the DNA end more closely, so the J call is doubtful. Germline CDR1 reads SGHTA; CDR2 reads FQGNSA. The CDR3 consists of 15 residues. CDR3 in DNA: TGTGCCAGCAGCATATGGGGACTAGCGGGGTACGAGCAGTACTTC. Encoded protein: CASSIWGLAGYEQYF.